The source of this T cell receptor (beta chain) is a study of blood T cell repertoires in COVID-19. Study information: Acute and convalescent COVID-19 samples came from the United States, Italy and Spain. In each case, the material was cDNA or gDNA derived from T cells, B-cell-depleted T cells, or PBMCs.

Methods used by the authors: Amplification from reference gene primers served as the basis for estimated nucleated cell counts. Data came from immunoSEQ multiplex PCR; TCRdb stores just in-frame clones and leaves some out. That table supplies the V and J calls and clone size; D and trimming were determined from the DNA. Altogether some 250,000 clones are present, approximately 78% being singletons, with the ten largest covering around 12%. V lost 9 bases and J lost 3; bases outside the gene matches: 8. Germline CDR1 LNHDA, CDR2 SQIVND (reference sequence). The CDR3 runs to 14 residues. This sequence was found in a woman between 55 and 75 years old with active or convalescent COVID-19. The sample comprised peripheral blood. The V and J genes are TRBV19 and TRBJ2-5, with 9 nucleotides matching TRBD1. The CDR3 DNA is TGTGCCAGCCGGACAGGGGCCGGGAAAGAGACCCAGTACTTC. Its translation: CASRTGAGKETQYF. The full variable domain, rest sourced from reference TRBV19 and TRBJ2-5, is DGGITQSPKYLFRKEGQNVTLSCEQNLNHDAMYWYRQDPGQGLRLIYYSQIVNDFQKGDIAEGYSVSREKKESFPLTVTSAQKNPTAFYLCASRTGAGKETQYFGPGTRLLVL.